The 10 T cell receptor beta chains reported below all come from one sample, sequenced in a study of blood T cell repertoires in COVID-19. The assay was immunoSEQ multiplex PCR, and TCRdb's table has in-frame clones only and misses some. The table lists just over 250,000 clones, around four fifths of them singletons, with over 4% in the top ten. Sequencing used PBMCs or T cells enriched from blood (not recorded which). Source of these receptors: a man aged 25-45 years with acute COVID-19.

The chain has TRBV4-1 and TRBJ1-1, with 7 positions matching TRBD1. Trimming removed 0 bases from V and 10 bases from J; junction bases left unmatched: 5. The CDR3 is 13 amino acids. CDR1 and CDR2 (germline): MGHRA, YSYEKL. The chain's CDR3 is CASSQDQGVGAFF. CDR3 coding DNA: TGCGCCAGCAGCCAAGATCAGGGGGTGGGAGCTTTCTTT.

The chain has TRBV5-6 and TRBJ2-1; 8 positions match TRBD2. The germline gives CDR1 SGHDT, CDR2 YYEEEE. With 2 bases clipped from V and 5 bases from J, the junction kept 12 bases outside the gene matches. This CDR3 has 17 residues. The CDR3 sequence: CASSLAIAGLQNNEQFF. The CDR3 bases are TGTGCCAGCAGCTTAGCAATAGCGGGGTTACAAAACAATGAGCAGTTCTTC.

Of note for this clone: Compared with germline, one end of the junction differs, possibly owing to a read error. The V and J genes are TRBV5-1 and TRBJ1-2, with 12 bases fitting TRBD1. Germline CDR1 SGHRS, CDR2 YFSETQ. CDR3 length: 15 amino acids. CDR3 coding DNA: TGTGCCAGCAGCTGGGACAGGGGGCAGGGCTATGGCTACACCTTC. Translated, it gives CASSWDRGQGYGYTF.

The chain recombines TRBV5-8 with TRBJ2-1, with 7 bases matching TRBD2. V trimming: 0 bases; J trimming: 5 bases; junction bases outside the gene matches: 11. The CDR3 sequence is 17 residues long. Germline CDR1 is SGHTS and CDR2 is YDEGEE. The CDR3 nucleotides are TGTGCCAGCAGCTTGGGACGGCTAGAGGGAGGGGACAATGAGCAGTTCTTC. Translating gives CASSLGRLEGGDNEQFF.

The CDR3 sequence is CASSYRRESPTYEQYV. Here the CDR3 DNA reads TGTGCCAGCAGTTACCGAAGAGAGTCGCCAACTTACGAGCAGTACGTC. This chain uses TRBV6-6 with TRBJ2-7; D gene uncertain. V gave up 2 bases and J gave up 4 bases, with 18 bases separating them. CDR1 and CDR2 (germline): MNHNY, SVGAGI (reference sequence). The CDR3 spans 16 residues.

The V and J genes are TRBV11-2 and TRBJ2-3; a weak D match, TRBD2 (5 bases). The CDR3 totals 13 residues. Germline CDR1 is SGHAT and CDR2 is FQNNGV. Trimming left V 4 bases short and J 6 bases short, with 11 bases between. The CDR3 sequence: CASSSRTGDTQYF. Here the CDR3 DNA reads TGTGCCAGCAGCTCCCGGACTGGGGATACGCAGTATTTT.

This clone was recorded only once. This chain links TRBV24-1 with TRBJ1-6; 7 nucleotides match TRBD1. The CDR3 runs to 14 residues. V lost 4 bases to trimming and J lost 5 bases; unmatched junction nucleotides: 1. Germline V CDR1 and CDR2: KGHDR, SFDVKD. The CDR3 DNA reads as TGTGCCACCAGTGAAGGGGGCAATAATTCACCCCTCCACTTT. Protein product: CATSEGGNNSPLHF.

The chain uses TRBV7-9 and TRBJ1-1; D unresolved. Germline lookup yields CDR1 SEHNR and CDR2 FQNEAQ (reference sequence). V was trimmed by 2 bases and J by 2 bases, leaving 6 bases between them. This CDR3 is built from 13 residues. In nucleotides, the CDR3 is TGTGCCAGCAGCTTATGGCTCAACACTGAAGCTTTCTTT. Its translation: CASSLWLNTEAFF.

The CDR3 protein is CSVEQVNTEAFF. The CDR3 coding sequence is TGCAGCGTTGAACAGGTCAACACTGAAGCTTTCTTT. The chain carries TRBV29-1 and TRBJ1-1; unclear D gene. The ends were cut back, 2 bases at V and 2 bases at J, with 6 bases in the middle. The CDR3 length is 12 residues. The germline CDR1 and CDR2 sequences are SQVTM and ANQGSEA.

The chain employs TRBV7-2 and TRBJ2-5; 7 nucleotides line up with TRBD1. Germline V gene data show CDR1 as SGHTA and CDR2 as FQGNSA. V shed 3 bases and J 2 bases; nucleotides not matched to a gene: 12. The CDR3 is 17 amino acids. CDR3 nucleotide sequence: TGTGCCAGCAGCTTTGGACAGGCCAACCGCGGGCAAGAGACCCAGTACTTC. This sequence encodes CASSFGQANRGQETQYF.